This T cell receptor (delta chain) was sequenced in a study of gamma-delta chains in newborns, infants, children. Study-level background: Microbial exposure reportedly drives polyclonal innate γδ T cell expansion after birth.

With CATT, TCRdb re-called clones from the reads. The table lists thousands of delta-chain clones, 1.5% of them singletons. A few counts support this clone. TCRdb shows a much larger clone's protein in place of this DNA's translation, and the two differ at residue 6, likely through a read error; the protein shown is translated from the DNA. The CDR3 loop spans 14 amino acids. The V and J ends lost 1 base and 0 bases, in that order; junction bases with no gene match: 5. Germline CDR1 TVYSNPD, CDR2 GDNSRS (reference sequence). This receptor was taken from a child who was a newborn, infant or young child, either healthy, febrile or measles-vaccinated (not recorded which). The chain recombines TRDV3 with TRDJ1; 7 bases agree with TRDD3. Sequencing was done on a sample of blood. CDR3 residues: CAFTWDTDTDKLIF. CDR3 bases: TGTGCCTTTACGTGGGATACTGACACCGATAAACTCATCTTT.